This TCR beta chain derives from a study of cytomegalovirus exposure and HLA in healthy donors. Whole-study context: A data release that came early held approximately 85 million unique TCRs from HLA-typed donors.

A remark on this clone: Its target is unknown.

Use of 60 Vbeta and 13 Jbeta primers characterized the PCR. In the source study's methods: The authors later counted about 80 million unique TCR beta chains, around 9.9 million of them shared. TCRdb keeps only in-frame clones here, not all; method: immunoSEQ multiplex PCR. Clonal size and the V and J genes are those of that table, whereas D and trimming came from the DNA. The repertoire holds some 76,000 clones, with roughly 70% as singletons. CDR3 size: 15 residues. The J segment lost 3 bases and the V segment lost 3 bases, leaving 5 bases of the junction unmatched. Looked up from germline, CDR1 is LNHDA and CDR2 is SQIVND (reference sequence). Study-wide results and caveats: TCR sequences were mostly rare, though some public TCRs occurred in many donors.

What was sequenced was PBMCs. The TCR originated in a man in his fifties or sixties in good health and CMV-seropositive. The chain links TRBV19 to TRBJ2-7; 10 bases are a match to TRBD1. The CDR3 region is CASSIPGTGDYEQYF. As DNA, the CDR3 is TGTGCCAGTAGTATTCCCGGGACAGGGGACTACGAGCAGTACTTC.